The next 31 T cell receptor beta chains were all read from a single sample in a study of shared clonotypes between healthy human individuals. The data were produced by immunoSEQ multiplex PCR, yet TCRdb's version contains in-frame clones alone and is incomplete. The sample lists some 1.5 million clones, 98% seen once, with about 0.42% in the top ten. The sequenced sample consisted of naive CD4+ T cells sorted from blood. The subset: CD45RA+ positively selected. These receptors all stem from a young man in good health.

This chain connects TRBV7-9 to TRBJ2-3; D tentatively fits TRBD1 or TRBD2 (5 bases each). Germline CDR1 is SEHNR and CDR2 is FQNEAQ (reference sequence). The CDR3 is 13 amino acids. V shed 0 bases and J shed 7 bases, with 8 bases lying between them. The CDR3 spells CASSLAGANTQYF. The DNA of the CDR3 is TGTGCCAGCAGCTTAGCCGGGGCGAATACGCAGTATTTT.

The chain has TRBV10-1 and TRBJ1-1, with D hard to call. Trimming took 0 bases from V and 8 from J, leaving 19 bases between them. Germline CDR1 reads WNHNN; CDR2 reads SYGVQD (reference sequence). This CDR3 spans 16 amino acids. CDR3 nucleotides: TGCGCCAGCAGTGAGTCGATGGAAATTGAAACAGACGAAGCTTTCTTT. Residues: CASSESMEIETDEAFF.

This clone was found once. The chain is built from TRBV7-7 and TRBJ2-5; TRBD2 is a possible D gene (6 bases). This CDR3 is 16 amino acids long. V was pared by 5 bases and J by 1 base, with 17 bases between. The germline V gene encodes CDR1 SSHAT and CDR2 FNYEAQ (reference sequence). The CDR3 sequence is CASSPYTGAVQETQYF. The CDR3 region has the DNA TGTGCCAGCAGCCCTTATACGGGAGCGGTCCAAGAGACCCAGTACTTC. Full variable domain (rest looked up from reference TRBV7-7 and TRBJ2-5): GAGVSQSPRYKVTKRGQDVTLRCDPISSHATLYWYQQALGQGPEFLTYFNYEAQPDKSGLPSDRFSAERPEGSISTLTIQRTEQRDSAMYRCASSPYTGAVQETQYFGPGTRLLVL.

The chain is built from TRBV30 and TRBJ2-1, with D hard to call. The CDR3 has 13 residues. Deletions cut 2 bases from V and 9 bases from J, with 14 bases between. Germline lookup yields CDR1 GTSNPN and CDR2 SVGIG (reference sequence). In DNA form, the CDR3 reads TGTGCCTGGAGTAATTCCCAGACGGGTGAGCAGTTCTTC. Encoded protein: CAWSNSQTGEQFF.

The gene calls are TRBV27 and TRBJ2-3; D might be TRBD2 (6 bases). V lost 5 bases, J lost 6 bases, and 15 bases lay in between. CDR1 MNHEY and CDR2 SMNVEV come from the germline V gene (reference sequence). The CDR3 loop spans 14 amino acids. CDR3 coding DNA: TGTGCCAGCAGTGCGGGTGTGGGGGGTGATACGCAGTATTTT. This codes for CASSAGVGGDTQYF.

This sequence joins TRBV4-3 and TRBJ2-4; 10 bases are a match to TRBD1. J lost 6 bases, V lost 0 bases, and 11 bases had no gene match. This CDR3 contains 18 residues. CDR1 and CDR2 from the germline V gene are LGHNA and YSLEER. The CDR3 DNA reads TGCGCCAGCAGCCAAGATCTTCTGACAGGGGGCGCGGGAAACATTCAGTACTTC. It encodes CASSQDLLTGGAGNIQYF.

Worth noting for this clone: This specimen includes other DNA sequences encoding the same CDR3. The rearrangement links TRBV29-1 to TRBJ2-7; no reliable D call. The germline V gene has CDR1 SQVTM and CDR2 ANQGSEA. Between the trimmed V and J ends, which lost 4 bases and 1 base, there was a span of 5 bases. CDR3 length equals 11 residues. The DNA for the CDR3 is TGCAGCGTTGGGGCGTCCTACGAGCAGTACTTC. Its protein product is CSVGASYEQYF.

The V gene is TRBV9, the J gene TRBJ2-2; D gene ambiguous. CDR1 and CDR2 (germline): SGDLS, YYNGEE. V was trimmed by 2 bases and J by 0 bases, leaving 17 bases between them. This CDR3 is 18 amino acids long. Here the CDR3 reads CASSVQRTTLPNTGELFF. CDR3 DNA sequence: TGTGCCAGCAGCGTCCAACGGACGACCCTGCCGAACACCGGGGAGCTGTTTTTT.

V and J are TRBV6-4 and TRBJ2-5; D gene ambiguous. The CDR3 runs 13 residues. V lost 4 bases and J lost 4, with 10 bases in between. Germline-derived CDR1 and CDR2 are MRHNA and SNTAGT. As DNA, the CDR3 is TGTGCCAGCAGTGTACTTATCGGAGAGACCCAGTACTTC. It yields the protein CASSVLIGETQYF.

This chain connects TRBV5-6 to TRBJ2-3, with D possibly matching TRBD1 (5 bases). Germline lookup yields CDR1 SGHDT and CDR2 YYEEEE. V was pared by 3 bases and J by 0 bases, with 14 bases between. The CDR3 totals 16 residues. CDR3 residues: CASSSLGGASTDTQYF. The DNA for the CDR3 is TGTGCCAGCAGCTCGCTCGGTGGGGCTAGCACAGATACGCAGTATTTT.

V and J are TRBV28 and TRBJ2-5; TRBD2 matches 11 bases. Germline V lookup: CDR1 MDHEN, CDR2 SYDVKM. V gave up 6 bases and J gave up 5 bases; unmatched junction bases: 26. CDR3 size: 21 residues. CDR3 nucleotide sequence: TGTGCCAGCAGACCATCTACCCCCACTAGCGGGAGACCTGGGGAGGGTGAGACCCAGTACTTC. Protein product: CASRPSTPTSGRPGEGETQYF.

The rearrangement links TRBV11-2 to TRBJ2-7, with D hard to call. Trimming took 5 bases from V and 3 from J, leaving 14 bases between them. Looked up from germline, CDR1 is SGHAT and CDR2 is FQNNGV. This CDR3 spans 14 amino acids. This CDR3 reads CASSATLGYYEQYF. The CDR3 DNA reads TGTGCCAGCAGCGCCACTTTGGGGTACTACGAGCAGTACTTC.

This clone was counted a single time. V is TRBV4-3 and J is TRBJ2-1, with D unresolved. V was cut by 0 bases and J by 2 bases, with 5 bases left in between. Germline loops: CDR1 LGHNA, CDR2 YSLEER. The CDR3 is 14 amino acids. The CDR3 loop is CASSQDSTYNEQFF. CDR3 DNA: TGCGCCAGCAGCCAAGATAGTACCTACAATGAGCAGTTCTTC.

The J gene is TRBJ2-7, the V gene TRBV28; a possible D gene is TRBD1 (6 bases). The V end was cut by 3 bases, the J end by 0 bases, with 18 bases between. This CDR3 is 17 amino acids long. In germline, CDR1 is MDHEN, CDR2 SYDVKM. CDR3 loop: CASSLPPDRPSSYEQYF. Written as DNA, the CDR3 is TGTGCCAGCAGTTTGCCCCCTGACAGGCCCAGCTCCTACGAGCAGTACTTC.

The J gene is TRBJ1-4, the V gene TRBV9; D not resolved. Between the trimmed V and J ends, which lost 3 bases and 5 bases, there was a span of 17 bases. The CDR3 loop spans 16 amino acids. Germline-derived CDR1 and CDR2 are SGDLS and YYNGEE. The CDR3 bases are TGTGCCAGCAGCGGGGCGCAGTCATTTACAAATGAAAAACTGTTTTTT. Its translation is CASSGAQSFTNEKLFF. Based on the CDR3 plus reference TRBV9 and TRBJ1-4, the full variable domain is DSGVTQTPKHLITATGQRVTLRCSPRSGDLSVYWYQQSLDQGLQFLIQYYNGEERAKGNILERFSAQQFPDLHSELNLSSLELGDSALYFCASSGAQSFTNEKLFFGSGTQLSVL.

This chain joins TRBV10-3 and TRBJ1-3, with 10 bases identical to TRBD1. V shed 9 bases, J shed 3 bases, and the junction held 2 bases outside the gene matches. CDR3 size: 13 residues. CDR1 ENHRY and CDR2 SYGVKD come from the germline V gene. CDR3: CAMTGGLGNTIYF. The CDR3 region has the DNA TGTGCCATGACAGGGGGCCTTGGAAACACCATATATTTT.

The chain joins TRBV18 to TRBJ1-1, with TRBD1 matching 7 bases. Losses at the gene ends were 8 bases for V and 0 bases for J; bases not matched to a gene: 6. There are 14 residues in the CDR3. Per germline, CDR1 KGHSH and CDR2 LQKENI. The CDR3 region is CASQGTGVNTEAFF. For the CDR3, the DNA is TGTGCCAGCCAAGGTACAGGGGTGAACACTGAAGCTTTCTTT.

Regarding this clone: The limits of the CDR3 on the DNA are not certain, so only TCRdb's listed CDR3 is given. This chain uses TRBV6-1 with TRBJ2-1; the D segment call TRBD2 is taken from the table without a DNA check. Germline loops: CDR1 MNHNS, CDR2 SASEGT. Termini included, the CDR3 measures 15 amino acids. This CDR3 reads CASISAPANYNEQFF.

Remarks on this clone: Different DNA sequences within this sample yield the same CDR3. The chain couples TRBV20-1 to TRBJ2-7; D is perhaps TRBD2 (6 bases). The CDR3 extends over 11 amino acids. In germline, CDR1 is DFQATT, CDR2 SNEGSKA (reference sequence). V lost 1 base, J lost 7 bases, and 8 bases lay in between. The CDR3 DNA reads TGCAGTGCTAGAGGAGGAGGGGAGCAGTACTTC. Residues: CSARGGGEQYF.

The V gene is TRBV7-2, the J gene TRBJ2-7, with D uncertain. Germline CDR1 and CDR2: SGHTA and FQGNSA. The CDR3 is 14 amino acids. Trimming shortened V by 5 bases and J by 2 bases, and 13 bases separated the two germline ends. The CDR3 is CASSPPTIPYEQYF. Written as DNA, the CDR3 is TGTGCCAGCAGCCCCCCGACGATCCCCTACGAGCAGTACTTC.

CDR3 in DNA: TGTGCCAGCAGTGAAGCCCTAGCGCTTACCTACGAGCAGTACTTC. Amino acid sequence: CASSEALALTYEQYF. V gene TRBV2 combines with J gene TRBJ2-7; TRBD2 might be the D (6 bases). The CDR3 extends over 15 amino acids. V dropped 0 bases and J dropped 2 bases, with 11 bases sitting between them. The germline gives CDR1 SNHLY, CDR2 FYNNEI. Variable domain in full (rest from reference TRBV2 and TRBJ2-7): EPEVTQTPSHQVTQMGQEVILRCVPISNHLYFYWYRQILGQKVEFLVSFYNNEISEKSEIFDDQFSVERPDGSNFTLKIRSTKLEDSAMYFCASSEALALTYEQYFGPGTRLTVT.

The chain is built from TRBV7-6 and TRBJ2-7; D is possibly TRBD2 (5 bases). From germline, CDR1 is SGHVS and CDR2 FNYEAQ. This CDR3 comprises 14 residues. V lost 5 bases and J 2 bases, leaving 13 bases between the germline ends. CDR3 coding DNA: TGTGCCAGCAGCCAGACCGGGATCCCCTACGAGCAGTACTTC. It encodes CASSQTGIPYEQYF. The full variable domain, with the rest looked up from reference TRBV7-6 and TRBJ2-7, is GAGVSQSPRYKVTKRGQDVALRCDPISGHVSLYWYRQALGQGPEFLTYFNYEAQQDKSGLPNDRFSAERPEGSISTLTIQRTEQRDSAMYRCASSQTGIPYEQYFGPGTRLTVT.

This clone was recorded only once. The sample carries other DNA sequences with the same CDR3. The chain has TRBV25-1 and TRBJ1-4, with D possibly TRBD1 on 5 matching bases. Between the trimmed V and J ends, which lost 3 bases and 7 bases, there was a span of 15 bases. CDR3 length: 15 residues. Germline V gene sequence: CDR1 MGHDK, CDR2 SYGVNS. The CDR3 reads CASSDPGTGGEKLFF. CDR3 nucleotide sequence: TGTGCCAGCAGTGATCCAGGCACAGGCGGTGAAAAACTGTTTTTT.

This clone was observed once. The CDR3 DNA reads as TGTGCCAGTAGTAGAGACAGGGTTAGCTATGGCTACACCTTC. It is translated as CASSRDRVSYGYTF. This chain links TRBV19 with TRBJ1-2; 7 bases align to TRBD1. From germline, CDR1 is LNHDA and CDR2 SQIVND (reference sequence). The CDR3 sequence is 14 residues long. Trimming removed 4 bases from V and 4 bases from J; junction bases left unmatched: 6.

The V call is TRBV10-3, the J call TRBJ2-3; 7 nucleotides align to TRBD1. CDR3 length equals 15 residues. V dropped 3 bases and J dropped 6; count of bases not matched to a gene: 9. CDR1 and CDR2 (germline): ENHRY, SYGVKD. CDR3 in DNA: TGTGCCATCAGTGATTCGGCAGGGGGATCGGATACGCAGTATTTT. Its translation is CAISDSAGGSDTQYF.

This rearrangement joins TRBV6-1 to TRBJ2-7; no clear D. Trimming removed 0 bases from V and 3 bases from J, with 6 bases in between. In germline, CDR1 is MNHNS, CDR2 SASEGT. The CDR3 extends over 13 amino acids. The CDR3 protein is CASSEAGVYEQYF. The CDR3 DNA reads TGTGCCAGCAGTGAAGCTGGGGTCTACGAGCAGTACTTC.

The J gene is TRBJ2-5, the V gene TRBV7-2, with 8 bases fitting TRBD1. Germline V gene sequence: CDR1 SGHTA, CDR2 FQGNSA. V was clipped by 7 bases and J by 4 bases; unmatched bases: 5. This CDR3 comprises 13 residues. The CDR3 sequence: CASNHDRGETQYF. In DNA, the CDR3 is TGTGCCAGCAACCACGACAGGGGAGAGACCCAGTACTTC. Full variable domain (remainder filled in from reference TRBV7-2 and TRBJ2-5): GAGVSQSPSNKVTEKGKDVELRCDPISGHTALYWYRQSLGQGLEFLIYFQGNSAPDKSGLPSDRFSAERTGGSVSTLTIQRTQQEDSAVYLCASNHDRGETQYFGPGTRLLVL.

This chain links TRBV7-3 with TRBJ2-1, with TRBD1 identical over 9 bases. Losses at the gene ends were 4 bases for V and 0 bases for J; bases not matched to a gene: 7. The CDR3 runs 17 residues. CDR1 and CDR2 (germline): SGHTA, FQGTGA. The DNA of the CDR3 is TGTGCCAGCAGCTCCGGACAGGGGATTAGCTCCTACAATGAGCAGTTCTTC. Amino acid sequence: CASSSGQGISSYNEQFF.

The count of this clone is one. The chain recombines TRBV4-1 with TRBJ2-3, with 7 bases matching TRBD1. There are 15 residues in the CDR3. V lost 4 bases to trimming and J lost 0 bases; unmatched junction nucleotides: 4. Germline-derived CDR1 and CDR2 are MGHRA and YSYEKL. CDR3 nucleotides: TGCGCCAGCAGCCGCGGACAGGTTAGCACAGATACGCAGTATTTT. It encodes CASSRGQVSTDTQYF.

The count of this clone is one. This sequence joins TRBV11-3 and TRBJ2-5; no clear D. This CDR3 spans 13 amino acids. The germline V gene encodes CDR1 SGHNT and CDR2 YENEEA. V was shortened by 3 bases and J by 5 bases, with 10 bases between the two germline ends. CDR3 DNA: TGTGCCAGCAGCTTGAGGAGATGGGAGACCCAGTACTTC. It specifies CASSLRRWETQYF.

Here the CDR3 reads CASSRREASYEQYF. DNA for the CDR3: TGTGCCAGCAGCAGGCGGGAGGCCTCCTACGAGCAGTACTTC. The chain has TRBV7-3 and TRBJ2-7; 8 nucleotides align to TRBD2. Germline CDR1 reads SGHTA; CDR2 reads FQGTGA. This CDR3 spans 14 amino acids. With 5 bases clipped from V and 0 bases from J, the junction kept 3 bases outside the gene matches.